One and the same sample provided the 3 T cell receptor beta chains below, sequenced in a study of cytomegalovirus exposure and HLA in healthy donors. Use of 60 Vbeta and 13 Jbeta primers characterized the PCR. Profiled with immunoSEQ multiplex PCR; TCRdb holds only in-frame clones, not every one. The sample holds some 120,000 clones, around three quarters seen once. Sequenced: PBMCs. These receptors all come from a human donor in good health.

The CDR3 is CASSFGQPYYGYTF. The CDR3 bases are TGTGCCAGCAGTTTCGGACAGCCCTACTATGGCTACACCTTC. J is TRBJ1-2 and V is TRBV5-6, with D possibly being TRBD1 (6 bases). CDR3 length: 14 amino acids. Germline loops: CDR1 SGHDT, CDR2 YYEEEE. V was cut by 5 bases and J by 3 bases, with 14 bases left in between.

The chain employs TRBV18 and TRBJ2-1, with 7 bases that match TRBD2. V was pared by 2 bases and J by 7 bases, with 5 bases of the junction left unmatched. CDR1 and CDR2 from the germline V gene are KGHSH and LQKENI. The CDR3 loop spans 14 amino acids. This CDR3 is CASSPGGGANEQFF. CDR3 bases: TGTGCCAGCTCACCAGGGGGAGGGGCAAATGAGCAGTTCTTC.

This clone showed up just once. This chain joins TRBV30 and TRBJ1-1; D is unclear. Deletions cut 4 bases from V and 5 bases from J, with 8 bases between. The CDR3 sequence is 11 residues long. The V gene's germline CDR1 is GTSNPN and CDR2 SVGIG (reference sequence). For the CDR3, the DNA is TGTGCCTGGAATCGGGTAACTGAAGCTTTCTTT. It encodes CAWNRVTEAFF.